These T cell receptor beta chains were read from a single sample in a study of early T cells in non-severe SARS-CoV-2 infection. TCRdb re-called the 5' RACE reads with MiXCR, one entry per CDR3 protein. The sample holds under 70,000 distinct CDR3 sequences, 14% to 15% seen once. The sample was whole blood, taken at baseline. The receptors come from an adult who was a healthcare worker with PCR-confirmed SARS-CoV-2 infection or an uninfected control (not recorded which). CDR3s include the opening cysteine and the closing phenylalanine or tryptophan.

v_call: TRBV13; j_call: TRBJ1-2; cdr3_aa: CASSLRGIPVGYTF
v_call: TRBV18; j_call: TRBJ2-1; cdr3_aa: CASSPQGTSINEQFF
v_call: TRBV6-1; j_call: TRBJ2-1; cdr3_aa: CASIIGQGVSYEQFF
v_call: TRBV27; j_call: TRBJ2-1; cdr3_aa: CASSFSGMHNEQFF
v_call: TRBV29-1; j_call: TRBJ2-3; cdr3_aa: CSVVGTSGATDTQYF
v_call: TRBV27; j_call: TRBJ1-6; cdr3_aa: CASSRETRSYNSPLHF
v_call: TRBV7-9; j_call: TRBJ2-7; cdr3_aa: CASSLGTYEQYF
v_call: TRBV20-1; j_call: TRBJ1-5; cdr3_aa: CSARDGREEQPQHF
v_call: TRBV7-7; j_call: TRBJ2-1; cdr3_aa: CASSLEGIGSNEQFF
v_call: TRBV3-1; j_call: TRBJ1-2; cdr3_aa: CASSQDYTGAYGYTF
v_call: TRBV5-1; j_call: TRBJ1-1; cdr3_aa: CASSMGTGWNTEAFF
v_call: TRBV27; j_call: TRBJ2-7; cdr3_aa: CASSPGQFIYEQYF
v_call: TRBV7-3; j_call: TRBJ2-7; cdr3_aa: CASSPGTGGKQYF
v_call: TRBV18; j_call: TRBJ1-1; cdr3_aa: CASSLGTWNTEAFF
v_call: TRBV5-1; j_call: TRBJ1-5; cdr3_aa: CASRGPSNQPQHF
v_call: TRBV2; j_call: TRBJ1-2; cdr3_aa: CASSAANYGYTF
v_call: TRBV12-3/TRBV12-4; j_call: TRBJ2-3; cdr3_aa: CASSLGQASTDTQYF
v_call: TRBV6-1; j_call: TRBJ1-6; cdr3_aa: CASSEQSSGNSPLHF
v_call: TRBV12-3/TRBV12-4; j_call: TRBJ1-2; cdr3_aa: CASSSLGQGNNYGYTF
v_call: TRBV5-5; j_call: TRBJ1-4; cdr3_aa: CASSLGAADEKLFF
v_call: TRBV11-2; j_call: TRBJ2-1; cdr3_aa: CASSLLYSVNEQFF
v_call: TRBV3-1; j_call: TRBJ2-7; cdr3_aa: CASSQDRGGSQYF
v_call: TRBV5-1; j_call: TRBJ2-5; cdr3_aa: CASSPGNGGETQYF
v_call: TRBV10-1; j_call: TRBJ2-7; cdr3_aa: CASSESTSGRARSYEQYF
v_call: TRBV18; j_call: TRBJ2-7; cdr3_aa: CASSPLRGDGPEQYF
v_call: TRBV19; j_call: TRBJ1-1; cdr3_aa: CASSIDGNPYTEAFF
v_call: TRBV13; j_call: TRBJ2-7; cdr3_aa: CASSSVPLHEQYF
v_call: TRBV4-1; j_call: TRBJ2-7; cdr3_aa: CASSQVPSGAPYEQYF
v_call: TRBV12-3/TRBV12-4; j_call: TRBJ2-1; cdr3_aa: CASSLRSNEQFF
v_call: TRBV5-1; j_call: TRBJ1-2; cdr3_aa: CASSLEGQRYGYTF
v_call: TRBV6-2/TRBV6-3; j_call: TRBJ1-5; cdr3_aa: CASSFYVNQPQHF
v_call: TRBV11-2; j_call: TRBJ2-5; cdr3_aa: CASSLLRVLGETQYF
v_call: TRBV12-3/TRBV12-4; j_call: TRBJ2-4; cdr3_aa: CASSFSGAKNIQYF
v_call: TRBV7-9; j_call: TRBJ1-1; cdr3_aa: CASSWTGRTEAFF
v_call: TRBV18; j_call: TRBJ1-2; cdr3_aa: CASSPSDTRGYTF
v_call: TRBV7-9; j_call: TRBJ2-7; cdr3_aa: CASSLSEQGANEQYF
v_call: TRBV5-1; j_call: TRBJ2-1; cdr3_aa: CASSLAPSGVPGEQFF
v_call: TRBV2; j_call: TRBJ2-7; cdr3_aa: CASRTSGGHPYEQYF
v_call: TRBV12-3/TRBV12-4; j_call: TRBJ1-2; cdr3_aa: CASRLNRGGYTF
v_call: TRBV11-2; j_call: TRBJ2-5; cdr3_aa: CASSEWSSAEETQYF
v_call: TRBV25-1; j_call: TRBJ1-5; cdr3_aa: CASSAVQSNQPQHF